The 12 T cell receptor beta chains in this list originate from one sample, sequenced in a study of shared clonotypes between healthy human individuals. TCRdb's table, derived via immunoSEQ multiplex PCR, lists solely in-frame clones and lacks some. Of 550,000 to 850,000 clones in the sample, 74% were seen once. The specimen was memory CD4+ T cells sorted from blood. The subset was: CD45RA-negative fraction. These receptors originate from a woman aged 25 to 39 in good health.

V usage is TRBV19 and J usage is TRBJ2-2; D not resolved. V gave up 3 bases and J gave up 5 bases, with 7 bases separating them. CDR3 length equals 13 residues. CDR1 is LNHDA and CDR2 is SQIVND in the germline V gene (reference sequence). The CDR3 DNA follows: TGTGCCAGTAGTATTTGGCTAACCGGGGAGCTGTTTTTT. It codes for CASSIWLTGELFF. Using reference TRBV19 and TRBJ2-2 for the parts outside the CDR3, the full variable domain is DGGITQSPKYLFRKEGQNVTLSCEQNLNHDAMYWYRQDPGQGLRLIYYSQIVNDFQKGDIAEGYSVSREKKESFPLTVTSAQKNPTAFYLCASSIWLTGELFFGEGSRLTVL.

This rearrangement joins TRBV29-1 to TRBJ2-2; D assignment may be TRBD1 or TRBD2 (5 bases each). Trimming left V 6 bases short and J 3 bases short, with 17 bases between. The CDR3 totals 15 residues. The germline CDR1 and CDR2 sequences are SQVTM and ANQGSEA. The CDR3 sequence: CSVGTGSTDTGELFF. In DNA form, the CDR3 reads TGCAGCGTGGGGACGGGCAGTACAGACACCGGGGAGCTGTTTTTT.

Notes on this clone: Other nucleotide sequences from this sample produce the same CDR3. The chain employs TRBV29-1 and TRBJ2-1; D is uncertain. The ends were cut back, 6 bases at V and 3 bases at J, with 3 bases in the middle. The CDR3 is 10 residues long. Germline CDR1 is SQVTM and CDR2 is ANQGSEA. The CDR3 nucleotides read TGCAGCGTGAGCTACAATGAGCAGTTCTTC. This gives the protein CSVSYNEQFF.

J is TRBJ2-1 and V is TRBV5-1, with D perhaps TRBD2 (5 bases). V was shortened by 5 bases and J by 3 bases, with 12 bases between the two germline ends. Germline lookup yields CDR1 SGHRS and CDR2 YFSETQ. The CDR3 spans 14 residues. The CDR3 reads CASRTYRDYNEQFF. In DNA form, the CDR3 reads TGCGCCAGCAGGACCTACCGGGACTACAATGAGCAGTTCTTC.

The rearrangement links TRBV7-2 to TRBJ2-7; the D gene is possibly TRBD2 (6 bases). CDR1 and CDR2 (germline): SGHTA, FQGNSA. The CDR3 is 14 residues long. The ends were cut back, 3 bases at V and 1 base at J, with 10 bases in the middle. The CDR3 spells CASSFGGSSYEQYF. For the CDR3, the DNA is TGTGCCAGCAGCTTTGGGGGGAGTTCCTACGAGCAGTACTTC.

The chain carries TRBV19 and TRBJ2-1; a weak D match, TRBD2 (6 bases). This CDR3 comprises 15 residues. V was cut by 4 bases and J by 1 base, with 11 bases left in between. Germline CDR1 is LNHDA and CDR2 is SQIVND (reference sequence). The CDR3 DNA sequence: TGTGCCAGTAGTAGTGGAGGGCGTTCCTACAATGAGCAGTTCTTC. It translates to CASSSGGRSYNEQFF.

CDR3 sequence reads: CASSSRRSGSTDTQYF. The CDR3 DNA is TGTGCCAGCAGTAGCCGACGTAGCGGGAGCACAGATACGCAGTATTTT. The chain recombines TRBV28 with TRBJ2-3, with 7 bases identical to TRBD2. The CDR3 consists of 16 residues. Per the germline V gene, CDR1 is MDHEN and CDR2 is SYDVKM. V lost 5 bases and J lost 0; bases outside the gene matches: 8.

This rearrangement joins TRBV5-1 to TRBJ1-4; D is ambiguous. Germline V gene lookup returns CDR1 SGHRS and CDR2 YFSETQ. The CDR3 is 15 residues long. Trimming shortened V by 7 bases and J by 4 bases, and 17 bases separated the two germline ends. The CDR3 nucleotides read TGCGCCAGCGACCTTTGGCCCAGGAATAATGAAAAACTGTTTTTT. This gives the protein CASDLWPRNNEKLFF.

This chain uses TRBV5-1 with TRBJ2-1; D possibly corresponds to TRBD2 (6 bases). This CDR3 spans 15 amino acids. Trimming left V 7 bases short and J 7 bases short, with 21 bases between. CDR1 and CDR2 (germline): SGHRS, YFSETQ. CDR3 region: CASSTLAQRGNEQFF. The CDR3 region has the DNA TGCGCCAGCTCTACACTAGCCCAAAGAGGAAATGAGCAGTTCTTC.

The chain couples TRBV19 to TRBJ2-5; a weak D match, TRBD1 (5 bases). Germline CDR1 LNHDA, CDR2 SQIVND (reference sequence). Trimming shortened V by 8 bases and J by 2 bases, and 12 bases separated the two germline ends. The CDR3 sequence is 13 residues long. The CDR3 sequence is CASSNRGQETQYF. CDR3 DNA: TGTGCCAGTTCTAATAGGGGTCAAGAGACCCAGTACTTC.

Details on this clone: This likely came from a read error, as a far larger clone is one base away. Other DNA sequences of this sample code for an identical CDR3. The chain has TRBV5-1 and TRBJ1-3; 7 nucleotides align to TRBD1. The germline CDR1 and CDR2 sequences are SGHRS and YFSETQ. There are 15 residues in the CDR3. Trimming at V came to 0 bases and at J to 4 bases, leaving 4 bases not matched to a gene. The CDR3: CASSLGDRDGNTIYF. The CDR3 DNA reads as TGCGCCAGCAGCTTGGGAGACAGGGACGGAAACACCATATATTTT.

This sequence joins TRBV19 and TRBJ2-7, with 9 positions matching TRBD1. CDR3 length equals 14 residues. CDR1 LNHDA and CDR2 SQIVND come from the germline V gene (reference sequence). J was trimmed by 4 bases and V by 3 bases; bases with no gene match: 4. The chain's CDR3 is CASSIPGQGYEQYF. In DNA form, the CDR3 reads TGTGCCAGTAGTATTCCGGGACAGGGATACGAGCAGTACTTC.